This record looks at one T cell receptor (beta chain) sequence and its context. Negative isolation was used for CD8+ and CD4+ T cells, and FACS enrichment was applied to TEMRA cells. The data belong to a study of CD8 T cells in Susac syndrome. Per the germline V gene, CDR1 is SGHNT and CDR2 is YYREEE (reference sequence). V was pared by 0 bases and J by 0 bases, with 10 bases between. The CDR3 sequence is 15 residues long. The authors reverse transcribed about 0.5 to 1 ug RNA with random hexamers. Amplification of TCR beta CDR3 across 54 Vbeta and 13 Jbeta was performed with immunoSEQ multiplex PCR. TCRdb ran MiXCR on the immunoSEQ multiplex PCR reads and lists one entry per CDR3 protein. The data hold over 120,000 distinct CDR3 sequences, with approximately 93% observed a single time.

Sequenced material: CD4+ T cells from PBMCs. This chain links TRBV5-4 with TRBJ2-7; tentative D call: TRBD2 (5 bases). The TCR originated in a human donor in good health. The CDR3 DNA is TGTGCCAGCAGCTTGGGGCTAGCCGTCTCCTACGAGCAGTACTTC. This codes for CASSLGLAVSYEQYF.